The 19 T cell receptor beta chains reported below all come from one sample, sequenced in a study of control samples from healthy donors and cancer patients. Data came from immunoSEQ multiplex PCR; TCRdb stores just in-frame clones and leaves some out. Of roughly 80,000 clones detected, around nine tenths appear once; the ten largest clones hold less than 7%. Sample: blood. The receptor set was obtained from a man between 50 and 59 years old in good health.

The chain joins TRBV24-1 to TRBJ2-7; the D gene is possibly TRBD2 (5 bases). V lost 5 bases to trimming and J lost 3 bases, with 19 bases between them. The CDR3 is made up of 16 amino acids. Germline CDR1 and CDR2: KGHDR and SFDVKD. CDR3 region: CATSALEEATYYEQYF. The CDR3 bases are TGTGCCACCAGTGCCCTGGAGGAGGCGACTTACTACGAGCAGTACTTC.

The rearrangement links TRBV7-3 to TRBJ2-3; TRBD1 matches 9 bases. Trimming at V came to 4 bases and at J to 5 bases, leaving 13 bases not matched to a gene. Germline V gene sequence: CDR1 SGHTA, CDR2 FQGTGA. This CDR3 is 17 amino acids long. CDR3 loop: CASSSTFSGTGQDTQYF. CDR3 nucleotide sequence: TGTGCCAGCAGCTCCACTTTCTCCGGGACAGGGCAAGATACGCAGTATTTT.

This rearrangement joins TRBV20-1 to TRBJ1-1, with 8 bases that match TRBD1. The germline gives CDR1 DFQATT, CDR2 SNEGSKA (reference sequence). V lost 4 bases, J lost 0 bases, and 7 bases stayed unmatched. CDR3 length: 15 amino acids. The CDR3 DNA reads as TGCAGTGCTAATGACAGGGGCTTTATGAACACTGAAGCTTTCTTT. Protein: CSANDRGFMNTEAFF.

In this sample, this clone turned up once. J is TRBJ1-1 and V is TRBV15; no clear D. This CDR3 contains 15 residues. CDR1 is LNHNV and CDR2 is YYDKDF in the germline V gene (reference sequence). Deletions cut 1 base from V and 4 bases from J, with 13 bases between. CDR3 nucleotide sequence: TGTGCCACCAGCAGAGGCGGCGCCTCGGCCACTGAAGCTTTCTTT. Its protein is CATSRGGASATEAFF.

The chain recombines TRBV6-5 with TRBJ1-1; D is undetermined. Germline V lookup: CDR1 MNHEY, CDR2 SVGAGI. V lost 7 bases to trimming and J lost 1 base, with 4 bases between them. This CDR3 has 11 residues. As DNA, the CDR3 is TGTGCCAGCATTCAGAACACTGAAGCTTTCTTT. Protein sequence: CASIQNTEAFF.

J is TRBJ1-1 and V is TRBV29-1; D is ambiguous. The CDR3 sequence is 14 residues long. Germline V lookup: CDR1 SQVTM, CDR2 ANQGSEA. V was pared by 2 bases and J by 4 bases, with 14 bases between. Here the CDR3 DNA reads TGCAGCGTTGAAAGGGCATGGTTGGGCACTGAAGCTTTCTTT. Translation: CSVERAWLGTEAFF.

This clone appeared a few times. The genes are TRBV10-3 and TRBJ1-1, with 9 nucleotides matching TRBD1. CDR3 length: 13 residues. The germline CDR1 and CDR2 sequences are ENHRY and SYGVKD. V lost 10 bases to trimming and J lost 6 bases; unmatched junction nucleotides: 9. CDR3 residues: CATEGQGMSEAFF. The CDR3 DNA is TGTGCCACGGAAGGACAGGGGATGTCTGAAGCTTTCTTT.

This clone has a single count. This rearrangement joins TRBV5-4 to TRBJ1-1, with 11 bases that match TRBD1. Germline V CDR1 and CDR2: SGHNT, YYREEE (reference sequence). The CDR3 is made up of 16 amino acids. Unmatched junction bases numbered 5, after V lost 3 bases and J lost 1 base. DNA of the CDR3: TGTGCCAGCAGCTCGGGACAGGGGGGTAGGAACACTGAAGCTTTCTTT. It specifies CASSSGQGGRNTEAFF. Full variable domain (remainder filled in from reference TRBV5-4 and TRBJ1-1): ETGVTQSPTHLIKTRGQQVTLRCSSQSGHNTVSWYQQALGQGPQFIFQYYREEENGRGNFPPRFSGLQFPNYSSELNVNALELDDSALYLCASSSGQGGRNTEAFFGQGTRLTVV.

The chain employs TRBV5-4 and TRBJ2-7, with TRBD1 matching over 7 bases. The V segment lost 0 bases and the J segment 0 bases; nucleotides outside the gene matches: 3. The CDR3 is made up of 15 amino acids. CDR1 and CDR2 from the germline V gene are SGHNT and YYREEE (reference sequence). The CDR3 region is CASSLAGGSSYEQYF. In DNA form, the CDR3 reads TGTGCCAGCAGCTTGGCAGGGGGTAGCTCCTACGAGCAGTACTTC.

This clone was picked up one time. This chain links TRBV6-5 with TRBJ2-1, with D maybe TRBD2 (6 bases). Germline assignment: CDR1 MNHEY and CDR2 SVGAGI. Trimming pared 6 bases from V and 8 bases from J, leaving 11 bases between. The CDR3 has 12 residues. Here the CDR3 reads CASREGGDEQFF. The DNA for the CDR3 is TGTGCCAGCAGGGAGGGTGGCGATGAGCAGTTCTTC.

V and J are TRBV7-6 and TRBJ2-1; D may be TRBD1 or TRBD2 (6 bases each). Trimming stripped 3 bases from V and 6 bases from J, with 15 bases between. Germline lookup yields CDR1 SGHVS and CDR2 FNYEAQ. This CDR3 has 15 amino acids. The CDR3 spells CASSFEGGLFNEQFF. The CDR3 region has the DNA TGTGCCAGCAGCTTCGAGGGGGGTCTTTTCAATGAGCAGTTCTTC.

Turning to this clone: Mismatch with germline at one junction end may stem from a read error. The chain recombines TRBV2 with TRBJ1-5; D is unclear. The CDR3 extends over 13 amino acids. In germline, CDR1 is SNHLY, CDR2 FYNNEI. CDR3 residues: CASSARSDQPQHF. Written as DNA, the CDR3 is TGTGCCAGCAGTGCCCGTAGCGATCAGCCCCAGCATTTT.

V is TRBV5-8 and J is TRBJ1-1; D is perhaps TRBD1 (5 bases). V was pared by 4 bases and J by 4 bases, with 20 bases between. This CDR3 spans 16 amino acids. The germline V gene encodes CDR1 SGHTS and CDR2 YDEGEE. CDR3 nucleotides: TGTGCCAGCAGCACTCTAGGGACCGCGTGGGGCACTGAAGCTTTCTTT. It yields the protein CASSTLGTAWGTEAFF.

This sequence joins TRBV9 and TRBJ2-1, with TRBD2 matching over 10 bases. Unmatched junction bases numbered 8, after V lost 4 bases and J lost 7 bases. Germline lookup yields CDR1 SGDLS and CDR2 YYNGEE. This CDR3 is built from 15 residues. As DNA, the CDR3 is TGTGCCAGCAGCCCCGGAGCGGGGGGGCGGAATGAGCAGTTCTTC. This sequence encodes CASSPGAGGRNEQFF.

J is TRBJ1-4 and V is TRBV29-1; D unresolved. The V end lost 3 bases, the J end lost 4 bases, and 12 bases lay between the germline ends. The CDR3 length is 14 residues. CDR1 SQVTM and CDR2 ANQGSEA come from the germline V gene. The CDR3 nucleotides are TGCAGCGTTGACACCGGGTTCAATAATGAAAAACTGTTTTTT. The encoded protein is CSVDTGFNNEKLFF.

The V and J genes are TRBV5-6 and TRBJ1-3; D not resolved. Looked up from germline, CDR1 is SGHDT and CDR2 is YYEEEE. With 0 bases removed from V and 0 bases from J, the gap between germline ends came to 7 bases. This CDR3 comprises 15 residues. CDR3 amino acids: CASSLVQDSGNTIYF. CDR3 DNA: TGTGCCAGCAGCTTGGTGCAGGACTCTGGAAACACCATATATTTT.

The chain combines TRBV5-1 with TRBJ2-7, with TRBD2 matching over 9 bases. V was clipped by 0 bases and J by 3 bases; unmatched bases: 4. The CDR3 runs to 15 residues. Germline-derived CDR1 and CDR2 are SGHRS and YFSETQ. The CDR3 coding sequence is TGCGCCAGCAGCTTGGACGGGACTAGCAGCTACGAGCAGTACTTC. The encoded protein is CASSLDGTSSYEQYF.

This sequence joins TRBV11-2 and TRBJ1-1; D remains ambiguous. The CDR3 length is 14 residues. V lost 4 bases, J lost 7 bases, and 16 bases lay in between. Germline V gives CDR1 SGHAT, CDR2 FQNNGV. The CDR3 sequence: CASSYDGGLSEAFF. The DNA of the CDR3 is TGTGCCAGCAGCTACGACGGTGGCCTAAGTGAAGCTTTCTTT. The full variable domain, completed using reference TRBV11-2 and TRBJ1-1, is EAGVAQSPRYKIIEKRQSVAFWCNPISGHATLYWYQQILGQGPKLLIQFQNNGVVDDSQLPKDRFSAERLKGVDSTLKIQPAKLEDSAVYLCASSYDGGLSEAFFGQGTRLTVV.

The chain links TRBV6-5 to TRBJ2-7; D may be TRBD1 or TRBD2 (5 bases each). The CDR3 spans 15 residues. V was pared by 4 bases and J by 1 base, with 14 bases between. Germline lookup yields CDR1 MNHEY and CDR2 SVGAGI. CDR3 in amino acids: CASSWPGQASYEQYF. The CDR3 DNA sequence: TGTGCCAGCAGTTGGCCGGGGCAGGCGTCCTACGAGCAGTACTTC.